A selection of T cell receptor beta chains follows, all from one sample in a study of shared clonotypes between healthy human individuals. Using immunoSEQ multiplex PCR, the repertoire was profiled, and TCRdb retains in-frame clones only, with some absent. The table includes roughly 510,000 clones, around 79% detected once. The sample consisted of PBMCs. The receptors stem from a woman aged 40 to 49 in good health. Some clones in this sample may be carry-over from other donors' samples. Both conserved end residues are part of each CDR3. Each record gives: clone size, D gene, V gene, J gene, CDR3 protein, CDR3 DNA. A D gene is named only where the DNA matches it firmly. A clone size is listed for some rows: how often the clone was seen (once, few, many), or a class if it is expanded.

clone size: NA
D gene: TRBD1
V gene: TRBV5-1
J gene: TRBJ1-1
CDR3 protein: CASSSDLTGVNTEAFF
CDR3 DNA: TGCGCCAGCAGCTCCGACTTGACAGGGGTGAACACTGAAGCTTTCTTT

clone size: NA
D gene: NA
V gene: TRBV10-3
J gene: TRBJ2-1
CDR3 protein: CAISGAGDEQFF
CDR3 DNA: TGTGCCATCAGTGGGGCGGGTGATGAGCAGTTCTTC

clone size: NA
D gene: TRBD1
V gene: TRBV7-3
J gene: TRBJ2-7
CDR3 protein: CASTRWDRPSYEQYF
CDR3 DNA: TGTGCCAGCACCCGATGGGACAGGCCCTCCTACGAGCAGTACTTC

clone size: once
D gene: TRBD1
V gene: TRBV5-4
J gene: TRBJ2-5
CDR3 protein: CASSPDRGRETQYF
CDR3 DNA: TGTGCCAGCAGCCCGGACAGGGGTCGAGAGACCCAGTACTTC

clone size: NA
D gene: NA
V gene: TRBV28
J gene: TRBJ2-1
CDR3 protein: CASSLSRLDGYNEQFF
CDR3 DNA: TGTGCCAGCAGTTTATCGCGCCTCGACGGCTACAATGAGCAGTTCTTC

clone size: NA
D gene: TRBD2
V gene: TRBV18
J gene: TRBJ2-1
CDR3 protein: CASSPLAGSYNEQFF
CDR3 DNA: TGTGCCAGCTCACCCTTAGCGGGTTCCTACAATGAGCAGTTCTTC

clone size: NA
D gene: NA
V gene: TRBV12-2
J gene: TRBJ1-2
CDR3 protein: CASRLVLTGTGHYGYTF
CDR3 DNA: TGTGCAAGTCGCTTAGTGTTAACCGGGACAGGGCACTATGGCTACACCTTC

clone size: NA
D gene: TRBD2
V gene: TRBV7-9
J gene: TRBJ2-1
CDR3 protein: CASSLGLGWTRPEQFF
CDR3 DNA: TGTGCCAGCAGCTTAGGGCTTGGCTGGACTAGGCCTGAGCAGTTCTTC

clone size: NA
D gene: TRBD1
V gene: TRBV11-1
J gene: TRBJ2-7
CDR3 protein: CASRTTGGGAGEQYF
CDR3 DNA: TGTGCCAGCAGGACGACAGGGGGCGGTGCTGGCGAGCAGTACTTC

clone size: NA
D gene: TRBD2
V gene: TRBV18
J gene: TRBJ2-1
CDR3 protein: CASSPPVAGGSGEQFF
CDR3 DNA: TGTGCCAGCTCACCACCAGTAGCGGGAGGGTCGGGTGAGCAGTTCTTC

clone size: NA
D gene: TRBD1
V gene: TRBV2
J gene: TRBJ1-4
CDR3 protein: CASRGQGNEKLFF
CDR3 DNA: TGTGCCAGCAGGGGACAGGGGAATGAAAAACTGTTTTTT

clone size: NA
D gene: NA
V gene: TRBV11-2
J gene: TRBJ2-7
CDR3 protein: CASSPGWAREQYF
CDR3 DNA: TGTGCCAGCAGTCCGGGTTGGGCACGCGAGCAGTACTTC

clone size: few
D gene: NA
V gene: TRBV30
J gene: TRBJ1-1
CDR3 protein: CAWSGDPKNTEAFF
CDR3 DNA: TGTGCCTGGAGCGGGGACCCGAAGAACACTGAAGCTTTCTTT

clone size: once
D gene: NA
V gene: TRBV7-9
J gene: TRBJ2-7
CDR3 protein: CASESRSSYEQYF
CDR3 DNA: TGTGCCAGCGAGAGTCGGAGCTCCTACGAGCAGTACTTC

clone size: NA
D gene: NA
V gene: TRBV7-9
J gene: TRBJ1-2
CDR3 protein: CASSFGQNYGYTF
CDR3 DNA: TGTGCCAGCAGCTTCGGACAGAACTATGGCTACACCTTC

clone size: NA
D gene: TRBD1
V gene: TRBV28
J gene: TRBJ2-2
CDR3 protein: CASSYPGQGYGELFF
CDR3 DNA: TGTGCCAGCAGTTACCCGGGACAGGGCTACGGGGAGCTGTTTTTT

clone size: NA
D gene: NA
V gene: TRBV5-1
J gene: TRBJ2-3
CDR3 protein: CASSLEGRGSTDTQYF
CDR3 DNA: TGCGCCAGCAGCTTGGAGGGCAGGGGCAGCACAGATACGCAGTATTTT

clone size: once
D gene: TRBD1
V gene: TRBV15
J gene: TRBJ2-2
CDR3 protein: CATGWGQGAGELFF
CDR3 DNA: TGTGCCACCGGATGGGGACAGGGAGCCGGGGAGCTGTTTTTT

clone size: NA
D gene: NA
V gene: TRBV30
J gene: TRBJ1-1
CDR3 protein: CAWSRRKGGAAEAFF
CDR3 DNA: TGTGCCTGGAGTCGGAGGAAGGGGGGCGCGGCCGAAGCTTTCTTT

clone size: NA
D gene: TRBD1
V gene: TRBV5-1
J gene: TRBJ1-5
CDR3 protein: CASSLTGGESQPQHF
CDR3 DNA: TGCGCCAGCAGCTTGACAGGGGGGGAGAGTCAGCCCCAGCATTTT

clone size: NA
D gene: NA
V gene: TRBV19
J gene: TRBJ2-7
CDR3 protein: CASSITRESYEQYF
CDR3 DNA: TGTGCCAGTAGTATAACCAGGGAGTCCTACGAGCAGTACTTC

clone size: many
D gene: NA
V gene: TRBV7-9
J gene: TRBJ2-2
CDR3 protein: CASSSPKIRTGELFF
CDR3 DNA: TGTGCCAGCAGTTCCCCCAAAATAAGGACCGGGGAGCTGTTTTTT

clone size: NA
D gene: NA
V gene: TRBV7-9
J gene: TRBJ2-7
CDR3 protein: CASSQRRGGEQYF
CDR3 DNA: TGTGCCAGCAGCCAACGGCGGGGAGGCGAGCAGTACTTC

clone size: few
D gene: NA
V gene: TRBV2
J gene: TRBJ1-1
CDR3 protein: CASSDQGTMNTEAFF
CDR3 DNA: TGTGCCAGCAGTGACCAGGGTACGATGAACACTGAAGCTTTCTTT

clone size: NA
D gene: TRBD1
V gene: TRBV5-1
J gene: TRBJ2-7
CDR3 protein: CASSLFPGTDYEQYF
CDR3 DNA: TGCGCCAGCAGCTTGTTTCCCGGGACAGACTACGAGCAGTACTTC

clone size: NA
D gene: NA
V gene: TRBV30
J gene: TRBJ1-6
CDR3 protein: CAWSAPLPGINNSPLHF
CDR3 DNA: TGTGCCTGGAGTGCCCCCCTACCGGGGATCAATAATTCACCCCTCCACTTT

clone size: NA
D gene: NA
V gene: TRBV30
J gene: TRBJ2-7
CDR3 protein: CAWSVASHSYEQYF
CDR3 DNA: TGTGCCTGGAGTGTTGCGAGCCACTCCTACGAGCAGTACTTC

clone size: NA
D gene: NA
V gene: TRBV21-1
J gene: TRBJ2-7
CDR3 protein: CASSNKTSGKYEQYF
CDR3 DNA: TGTGCCAGCAGCAACAAGACTAGCGGGAAGTACGAGCAGTACTTC

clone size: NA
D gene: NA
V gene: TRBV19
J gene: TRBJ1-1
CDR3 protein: CASSLGTEKKAFF
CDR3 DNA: TGTGCCAGTAGTTTGGGAACAGAGAAAAAAGCTTTCTTT

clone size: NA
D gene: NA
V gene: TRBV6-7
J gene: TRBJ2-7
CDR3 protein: CASELRGCYEQYF
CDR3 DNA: TGTGCCAGCGAACTCAGGGGCTGCTACGAGCAGTACTTC

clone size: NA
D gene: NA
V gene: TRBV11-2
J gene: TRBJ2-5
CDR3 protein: CASSPSAETQYF
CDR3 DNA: TGTGCCAGCAGCCCCTCGGCAGAGACCCAGTACTTC

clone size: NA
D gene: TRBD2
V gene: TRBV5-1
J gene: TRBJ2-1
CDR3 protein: CASSLAGTSSYNEQFF
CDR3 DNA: TGCGCCAGCAGCTTGGCCGGGACTAGCTCCTACAATGAGCAGTTCTTC

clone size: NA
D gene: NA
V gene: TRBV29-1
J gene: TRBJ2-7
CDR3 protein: CSVVDLHYEQYF
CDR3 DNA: TGCAGCGTTGTGGACTTACACTACGAGCAGTACTTC

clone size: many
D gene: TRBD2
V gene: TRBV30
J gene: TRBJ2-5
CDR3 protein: CAWSLRGLAGGQETQYF
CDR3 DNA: TGTGCCTGGAGCCTTAGGGGACTAGCGGGAGGCCAAGAGACCCAGTACTTC

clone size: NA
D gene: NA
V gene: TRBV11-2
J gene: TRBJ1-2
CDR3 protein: CASSFQGTGYTF
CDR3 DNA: TGTGCCAGCAGCTTTCAAGGAACTGGCTACACCTTC

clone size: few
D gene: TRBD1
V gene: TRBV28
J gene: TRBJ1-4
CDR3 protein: CASSSPRANRGEKLFF
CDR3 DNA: TGTGCCAGCAGTTCGCCCCGCGCCAACAGGGGGGAAAAACTGTTTTTT

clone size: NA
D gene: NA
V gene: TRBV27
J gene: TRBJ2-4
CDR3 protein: CASSLTGTIAKNIQYF
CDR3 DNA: TGTGCCAGCAGTCTTACAGGGACTATAGCCAAAAACATTCAGTACTTC

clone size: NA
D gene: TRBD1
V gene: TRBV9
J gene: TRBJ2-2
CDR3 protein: CASSNPDRAFTGELFF
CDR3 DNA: TGTGCCAGCAGCAACCCGGACAGGGCGTTCACCGGGGAGCTGTTTTTT

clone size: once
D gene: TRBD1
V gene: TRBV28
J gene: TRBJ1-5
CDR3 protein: CASTTWTGGQPQHF
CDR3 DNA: TGTGCCAGCACTACTTGGACAGGGGGACAGCCCCAGCATTTT